This T cell receptor beta chain was captured in a study of esophageal squamous cell carcinoma tumors (dated by TCRdb to about 2021). The study in broad terms: Patients were split into immuno relation high and low groups by principal component analysis with K-means clustering of immunohistochemical T-cell and checkpoint marker values. Across the roughly 10 cases, about 1.5 million TCRalpha and over a million TCRbeta total reads were obtained, of which around 30,000 and 35,000 were unique. The purpose of the study was to evaluate TCR repertoire diversity and shared TCR repertoires of T cells in the tumor environment of esophageal squamous cell carcinoma. The wider cohort comprised some 53 surgically treated esophageal squamous cell carcinoma patients in Japan, with approximately 21 high and some 32 low immuno relation cases. TCR sequencing covered 10 patients: five randomly selected high immuno relation cases and five background-matched low immuno relation cases.

Overall study results and their limits: About 28 TRAV|TRAJ and about two dozen TRBV|TRBJ combinations appeared shared among high immuno relation cases, including TRAV13-1|TRAJ22 and TRBV7-9|TRBJ2-7. Because TCRalpha and TCRbeta chains were sequenced separately, chain pairing and the antigens recognized remained unknown. A single dominant TCRalpha VJ recombination with apparently reduced TCRalpha diversity was observed in three of the 10 cases. Because TCRalphabeta repertoire variation was large, shared V|J recombination candidates may have been selected by chance. Only a few cases were included in the TCR repertoire analysis, and no investigation at the CDR3 clonotype level was performed. The high and low immuno relation groups did not differ in total TCR repertoire counts, but the high immuno relation group had more significant repertoire counts.

Patients who had received neoadjuvant chemotherapy or for whom clinical information was lacking were excluded from enrollment. All of the TCR-sequenced cases shown were male, and each had a subtotal esophagectomy with 2- or 3-field lymphadenectomy. RNA was extracted from bulk tumor tissue sections with a Qiagen AllPrep kit, without T-cell sorting. Small sections of surgically resected tumor tissue were kept in RNAlater reagent at -80 degrees C until RNA was extracted. This clonotype has a handful of counts. Which antigen it targets is not known. No qualities accompany the bases; no much larger clone lies one base away. From cysteine to phenylalanine, the CDR3 is 18 amino acids long. Only the CDR3 region is kept as DNA, spanning 54 bases read in frame from base 1. V and J are truncated by 1 base and 8 bases respectively, leaving an intervening sequence of 27 bases. According to the germline V gene (reference sequence), CDR1 reads DFQATT and CDR2 reads SNEGSKA.

Library preparation used 5' RACE. PCR was performed with KAPA HiFi using TCRalpha or TCRbeta constant-region primers together with a P20EA primer, and a nested second PCR was then carried out with CA2 or CB2. TCR genes were amplified by unbiased adaptor ligation RT-PCR, with reverse transcription by Superscript III and a polyT18-containing BSL-18E primer. Once second-strand synthesis and blunting were done, the P10EA/P20EA adaptor was ligated onto the 5' end of the cDNA, and NotI digestion came next. The first and second PCRs ran around 20 cycles of 98°C for 20 s, 65°C for 30 s and 72°C for 1 min. The Nextera XT Index kit v2 Set A was used to index the amplicons, which were then pooled in equimolar amounts and quantified with a Qubit 2.0 Fluorometer. Sequencing was carried out on the Illumina MiSeq platform with 2x300 bp paired-end reads. Per the source publication's procedure: V and J genes were assigned to reads on the basis of highest identity to IMGT reference sequences using Repertoire Genesis software ver.1.0. CDR3 was defined from Cys104 to Phe118 plus Gly119 and translated, and unique sequence reads were defined by distinct V, J and CDR3 amino acids. Shared V|J combinations were selected as significant in both a Fisher's exact test in edgeR and a Mann Whitney U test. After singletons were removed and 500 repertoire combinations were bootstrapped, the repertoire dissimilarity index was calculated with the R rdi package. TCRdb trimmed the raw reads at Q25, called clones with MiXCR and kept productive beta chains. Each entry is one CDR3 protein sequence, shown with its most common DNA and genes. TCRdb's processing, not the authors' own work, is the source of the V and J calls. Here the sample has over 5,000 distinct CDR3 sequences; roughly 23% occur a single time. Jointly, the top ten make up around a third of the sample.

The sequence came from a man aged 45-79 years with esophageal squamous cell carcinoma. The chain is assembled from TRBV20-1 and TRBJ2-1, and perhaps TRBD1 as D gene, on 7 matching bases. Sequencing was carried out using tumor tissue. The CDR3 here reads CSARAPGGGQTPFDEQFF. In nucleotide form, the sequence is TGCAGTGCTAGAGCGCCCGGAGGGGGACAGACCCCTTTTGATGAGCAGTTCTTC.